Below, 11 T cell receptor beta chains from the same sample are listed, as sequenced in a study of blood T cell dynamics during melanoma immunotherapy. Some clones are missing from TCRdb's copy, which holds only in-frame ones; the method was immunoSEQ multiplex PCR. Found here are around 3,500 clones, approximately 96% of them singletons; the top ten hold roughly 0.5%. Time point: week 3, after first cycle of checkpoint inhibitor. The sequencing used effector memory CD8+ T cells from blood, collected from a patient treated with checkpoint blockade. These receptors all stem from a human donor with melanoma.

The chain carries TRBV4-1 and TRBJ2-5, with 8 nucleotides matching TRBD2. This CDR3 has 15 amino acids. Germline-derived CDR1 and CDR2 are MGHRA and YSYEKL. Losses at the gene ends were 4 bases for V and 2 bases for J; bases not matched to a gene: 6. In DNA, the CDR3 is TGCGCCAGCAGCCCGAGGCGGGGGGAACAAGAGACCCAGTACTTC. Protein product: CASSPRRGEQETQYF.

V gene TRBV7-6 combines with J gene TRBJ1-2; maybe TRBD1 (5 bases). CDR3 length equals 13 residues. V was clipped by 1 base and J by 8 bases, with 11 bases between them. Germline V lookup: CDR1 SGHVS, CDR2 FNYEAQ. For the CDR3, the DNA is TGTGCCAGCAGCTTAGACGGGGCGGAGGGCTACACCTTC. It specifies CASSLDGAEGYTF.

V usage is TRBV2 and J usage is TRBJ2-2; 7 nucleotides match TRBD1. Germline CDR1 is SNHLY and CDR2 is FYNNEI. The CDR3 covers 17 residues. Trimming removed 3 bases from V and 6 bases from J; junction bases left unmatched: 13. In nucleotides, the CDR3 is TGTGCCAGCAGTGACCTTGAAACAGGGGTCCTCGCCGGGGAGCTGTTTTTT. Protein product: CASSDLETGVLAGELFF.

This chain connects TRBV19 to TRBJ1-1; weak D call: TRBD1 (5 bases). The germline CDR1 and CDR2 sequences are LNHDA and SQIVND (reference sequence). CDR3 length equals 14 residues. Trimming took off 5 bases at V and 0 bases at J, with 10 bases between the two ends. The CDR3 sequence: CASSPGPMNTEAFF. CDR3 coding DNA: TGTGCCAGTAGTCCGGGACCGATGAACACTGAAGCTTTCTTT.

V and J are TRBV7-9 and TRBJ2-5; D gene ambiguous. The J call may be mistaken, given a closer DNA end match to TRBJ2-7. The CDR3 consists of 11 residues. From germline, CDR1 is SEHNR and CDR2 FQNEAQ (reference sequence). The CDR3 reads CASSSQYEQYF. CDR3 nucleotide sequence: TGTGCCAGCAGTTCTCAATACGAGCAGTACTTC.

The chain combines TRBV5-1 with TRBJ2-7; the D gene is possibly TRBD1 (6 bases). The CDR3 contains 13 residues. From germline, CDR1 is SGHRS and CDR2 YFSETQ. Trimming left V 2 bases short and J 4 bases short, with 10 bases between. CDR3: CASSFGTSYEQYF. As DNA, the CDR3 is TGCGCCAGCAGCTTCGGGACATCATACGAGCAGTACTTC.

The chain links TRBV29-1 to TRBJ2-7; TRBD2 might be the D (5 bases). Germline values: CDR1 SQVTM, CDR2 ANQGSEA. CDR3 length: 11 amino acids. V shed 6 bases and J shed 11 bases, with 17 bases lying between them. The DNA for the CDR3 is TGCAGCGTCCCCGGGGATGTGGGGAAGTACTTC. This sequence encodes CSVPGDVGKYF.

The chain is built from TRBV7-9 and TRBJ2-4; TRBD1 or TRBD2 may be the D gene (6 bases each). The CDR3 runs to 18 residues. The V gene's germline CDR1 is SEHNR and CDR2 FQNEAQ (reference sequence). With 6 bases removed from V and 0 bases from J, the gap between germline ends came to 21 bases. The CDR3: CASRPGGLTTLAKNIQYF. CDR3 sequence (DNA): TGTGCCAGCAGGCCCGGGGGCCTCACCACACTAGCCAAAAACATTCAGTACTTC.

This clone was recorded a few times. The rearrangement uses TRBV29-1 and TRBJ1-1, with D unresolved. Germline V gene data show CDR1 as SQVTM and CDR2 as ANQGSEA. This CDR3 spans 10 amino acids. Trimming took off 2 bases at V and 7 bases at J, with 5 bases between the two ends. The CDR3 bases are TGCAGCGTTGAAATGCTTGAAGCTTTCTTT. This codes for CSVEMLEAFF.

The chain carries TRBV4-1 and TRBJ1-2; D unclear. This CDR3 spans 16 amino acids. Germline lookup yields CDR1 MGHRA and CDR2 YSYEKL. Trimming removed 4 bases at V and 0 bases at J, with 15 bases between. This chain's CDR3 is CASSPPSGLPNYGYTF. In DNA form, the CDR3 reads TGCGCCAGCAGCCCGCCGAGCGGCCTGCCTAACTATGGCTACACCTTC.

The chain is built from TRBV10-1 and TRBJ2-3; 8 bases agree with TRBD1. Germline CDR1 WNHNN, CDR2 SYGVQD (reference sequence). The CDR3 loop spans 16 amino acids. V was clipped by 6 bases and J by 4 bases; unmatched bases: 12. The CDR3 DNA sequence: TGCGCCAGCAGCGGACAGGGAAATATGGCTTCAGATACGCAGTATTTT. This gives the protein CASSGQGNMASDTQYF.